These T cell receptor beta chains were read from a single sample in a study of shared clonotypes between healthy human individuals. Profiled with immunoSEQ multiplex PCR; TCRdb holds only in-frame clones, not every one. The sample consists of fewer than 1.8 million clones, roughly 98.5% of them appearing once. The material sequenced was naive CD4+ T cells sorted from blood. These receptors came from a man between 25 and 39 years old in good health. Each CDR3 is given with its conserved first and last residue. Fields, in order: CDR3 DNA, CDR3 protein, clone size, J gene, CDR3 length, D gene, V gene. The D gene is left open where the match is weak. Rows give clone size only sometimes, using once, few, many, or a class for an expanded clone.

cdr3_nt: TGTGCCAGCAGCGTAGGTGGCAGAAACACCGGGGAGCTGTTTTTT; cdr3_aa: CASSVGGRNTGELFF; clone_size: NA; j_call: TRBJ2-2; cdr3_length: 15; d_call: NA; v_call: TRBV11-1
cdr3_nt: TGTGCCAGCAGTACCCCCCAGCGCTCACTCTACGAGCAGTACTTC; cdr3_aa: CASSTPQRSLYEQYF; clone_size: NA; j_call: TRBJ2-7; cdr3_length: 15; d_call: NA; v_call: TRBV6-6
cdr3_nt: TGCGCCAGCAGCTTGGACCCCATTCCAGGGACCGGGGAGCTGTTTTTT; cdr3_aa: CASSLDPIPGTGELFF; clone_size: once; j_call: TRBJ2-2; cdr3_length: 16; d_call: NA; v_call: TRBV5-1
cdr3_nt: TGTGCCAGCATCCACGGGATTTTGCAAGAGACCCAGTACTTC; cdr3_aa: CASIHGILQETQYF; clone_size: NA; j_call: TRBJ2-5; cdr3_length: 14; d_call: NA; v_call: TRBV6-1
cdr3_nt: TGTGCCAGCAGTGACTGGGGAGGAGAAGAGACCCAGTACTTC; cdr3_aa: CASSDWGGEETQYF; clone_size: NA; j_call: TRBJ2-5; cdr3_length: 14; d_call: NA; v_call: TRBV25-1
cdr3_nt: TGTGCCAGCAGCGTAACCGGGGGGGTCACCGGGGAGCTGTTTTTT; cdr3_aa: CASSVTGGVTGELFF; clone_size: NA; j_call: TRBJ2-2; cdr3_length: 15; d_call: TRBD2; v_call: TRBV9
cdr3_nt: TGCGCCAGCAGCCAACAAAGCGGGAAGGTTTACGAGCAGTACTTC; cdr3_aa: CASSQQSGKVYEQYF; clone_size: NA; j_call: TRBJ2-7; cdr3_length: 15; d_call: TRBD2; v_call: TRBV4-1
cdr3_nt: TGTGCCAGCAGCCCCCCACGCCCCGCTTTTACTGAAAAACTGTTTTTT; cdr3_aa: CASSPPRPAFTEKLFF; clone_size: NA; j_call: TRBJ1-4; cdr3_length: 16; d_call: NA; v_call: TRBV12-1
cdr3_nt: TGTGCCAGCAGTCCCCGACAGATATGGACCGGGGAGCTGTTTTTT; cdr3_aa: CASSPRQIWTGELFF; clone_size: once; j_call: TRBJ2-2; cdr3_length: 15; d_call: NA; v_call: TRBV28
cdr3_nt: TGTGCCAGCAGCCGGACTAGCGGGAACACCGGGGAGCTGTTTTTT; cdr3_aa: CASSRTSGNTGELFF; clone_size: once; j_call: TRBJ2-2; cdr3_length: 15; d_call: TRBD2; v_call: TRBV7-9
cdr3_nt: TGTGCCAGCTCACCAGCGGGGGCGAACTATGGCTACACCTTC; cdr3_aa: CASSPAGANYGYTF; clone_size: NA; j_call: TRBJ1-2; cdr3_length: 14; d_call: NA; v_call: TRBV18
cdr3_nt: TGCAGCGTTGAACCCAAAATCACCTACAATGAGCAGTTCTTC; cdr3_aa: CSVEPKITYNEQFF; clone_size: NA; j_call: TRBJ2-1; cdr3_length: 14; d_call: NA; v_call: TRBV29-1
cdr3_nt: TGTGCCAGCAGCATCATGGGGTCCACTGAAGCTTTCTTT; cdr3_aa: CASSIMGSTEAFF; clone_size: NA; j_call: TRBJ1-1; cdr3_length: 13; d_call: NA; v_call: TRBV5-5
cdr3_nt: TGTGCCAGCAGTGAACCGGGACAGGGCCGATCCCAGTACTTC; cdr3_aa: CASSEPGQGRSQYF; clone_size: NA; j_call: TRBJ2-7; cdr3_length: 14; d_call: TRBD1; v_call: TRBV6-1
cdr3_nt: TGTGCCAGCAGCCCGGGGGCCTCCGTAGACGAAAAACTGTTTTTT; cdr3_aa: CASSPGASVDEKLFF; clone_size: NA; j_call: TRBJ1-4; cdr3_length: 15; d_call: NA; v_call: TRBV11-2
cdr3_nt: TGTGCCAGCAGCTACGGGACAGGGCCATACACCGGGGAGCTGTTTTTT; cdr3_aa: CASSYGTGPYTGELFF; clone_size: NA; j_call: TRBJ2-2; cdr3_length: 16; d_call: TRBD1; v_call: TRBV5-4
cdr3_nt: TGCGCCAGCAGCCAAGCCGGCGGCCAAGAGACCCAGTACTTC; cdr3_aa: CASSQAGGQETQYF; clone_size: NA; j_call: TRBJ2-5; cdr3_length: 14; d_call: NA; v_call: TRBV4-3
cdr3_nt: TGTGCCAGCAGCCCTCAGTTTTCGAGCTCCTACAATGAGCAGTTCTTC; cdr3_aa: CASSPQFSSSYNEQFF; clone_size: NA; j_call: TRBJ2-1; cdr3_length: 16; d_call: NA; v_call: TRBV7-2
cdr3_nt: TGTGCCAGCAGCTCGACCTTTAGCACAGATACGCAGTATTTT; cdr3_aa: CASSSTFSTDTQYF; clone_size: NA; j_call: TRBJ2-3; cdr3_length: 14; d_call: NA; v_call: TRBV7-9
cdr3_nt: TGTGCCATTGCCGGGACGGCAAACTATGGCTACACCTTC; cdr3_aa: CAIAGTANYGYTF; clone_size: NA; j_call: TRBJ1-2; cdr3_length: 13; d_call: NA; v_call: TRBV10-3
cdr3_nt: TGTGCCATCAGTGAAGGGGCGGGAACCCCAGAGACCCAGTACTTC; cdr3_aa: CAISEGAGTPETQYF; clone_size: NA; j_call: TRBJ2-5; cdr3_length: 15; d_call: NA; v_call: TRBV10-3
cdr3_nt: TGCGCCAGCAGCTTGTCCCAGGACAGATTTTCAGATACGCAGTATTTT; cdr3_aa: CASSLSQDRFSDTQYF; clone_size: NA; j_call: TRBJ2-3; cdr3_length: 16; d_call: NA; v_call: TRBV5-1
cdr3_nt: TGTGCCAGCAGAAGGGACGGGAACACTGAAGCTTTCTTT; cdr3_aa: CASRRDGNTEAFF; clone_size: NA; j_call: TRBJ1-1; cdr3_length: 13; d_call: NA; v_call: TRBV6-5
cdr3_nt: TGCGCCAGCAGCCAACTTGGACTAGCGGGTTCCTACGAGCAGTACTTC; cdr3_aa: CASSQLGLAGSYEQYF; clone_size: NA; j_call: TRBJ2-7; cdr3_length: 16; d_call: TRBD2; v_call: TRBV5-1
cdr3_nt: TGTGCCAGCACGGAGTGGAGCTATGGCTACACCTTC; cdr3_aa: CASTEWSYGYTF; clone_size: few; j_call: TRBJ1-2; cdr3_length: 12; d_call: NA; v_call: TRBV6-6
cdr3_nt: TGTGCCAGCAGCTTGCCTTCATTCAATGAGCAGTTCTTC; cdr3_aa: CASSLPSFNEQFF; clone_size: NA; j_call: TRBJ2-1; cdr3_length: 13; d_call: NA; v_call: TRBV5-5
cdr3_nt: TGTGCCAGCAGCTTAGAGGACTTCTCTGGAAACACCATATATTTT; cdr3_aa: CASSLEDFSGNTIYF; clone_size: NA; j_call: TRBJ1-3; cdr3_length: 15; d_call: NA; v_call: TRBV7-2
cdr3_nt: TGTGCCAGCAGCCCACATTATGGCGTAAGGGGGTACGAGCAGTACTTC; cdr3_aa: CASSPHYGVRGYEQYF; clone_size: NA; j_call: TRBJ2-7; cdr3_length: 16; d_call: NA; v_call: TRBV27
cdr3_nt: TGTGCCAGCACCTCACCCCACCGGTTGTCACCCGGGACTAGCGGGACAAACTACGAGCAGTACTTC; cdr3_aa: CASTSPHRLSPGTSGTNYEQYF; clone_size: NA; j_call: TRBJ2-7; cdr3_length: 22; d_call: TRBD2; v_call: TRBV7-8
cdr3_nt: TGTGCCAGCAGTCCCCCGGGACTACATTACAATGAGCAGTTCTTC; cdr3_aa: CASSPPGLHYNEQFF; clone_size: NA; j_call: TRBJ2-1; cdr3_length: 15; d_call: TRBD2; v_call: TRBV7-9
cdr3_nt: TGTGCCAGCAGCTCCCGGGCAGGGAAGAACACTGAAGCTTTCTTT; cdr3_aa: CASSSRAGKNTEAFF; clone_size: NA; j_call: TRBJ1-1; cdr3_length: 15; d_call: NA; v_call: TRBV7-2
cdr3_nt: TGTGCCAGCAATCAGGGGGACTATGGCTACACCTTC; cdr3_aa: CASNQGDYGYTF; clone_size: NA; j_call: TRBJ1-2; cdr3_length: 12; d_call: TRBD1; v_call: TRBV2
cdr3_nt: TGTGCCTGGAGCCGCTCTAACGCGGGAGTTAGTTGGTACAATGAGCAGTTCTTC; cdr3_aa: CAWSRSNAGVSWYNEQFF; clone_size: NA; j_call: TRBJ2-1; cdr3_length: 18; d_call: TRBD2; v_call: TRBV30